The rows below give T cell receptor beta chains drawn from one sample of a study of T cell responses to AZD1222 COVID-19 vaccine. TCRdb's table, derived via immunoSEQ multiplex PCR, lists solely in-frame clones and lacks some. The data contain 50,000 or so clones, about 88% of them seen just once; the ten biggest clones take up roughly 5%. The specimen was peripheral blood, collected 28 days after the second AZD1222 dose. These TCRs come from an adult who received the AZD1222 COVID-19 vaccine. CDR3s include the opening cysteine and the closing phenylalanine or tryptophan. The D gene is left open where the match is weak. The size entry is marked missing in some rows and otherwise reads once, few, many or a size class.

j_call: TRBJ2-5; clone_size: -; v_call: TRBV3-1/TRBV3-2; d_call: -; cdr3_nt: TGTGCCAGCAGCCAAGGCCAGGGCCGAGAGACCCAGTACTTC; cdr3_aa: CASSQGQGRETQYF
j_call: TRBJ2-5; clone_size: -; v_call: TRBV19; d_call: -; cdr3_nt: TGTGCCAGTAGTGAACCGGGGCACCAAGAGACCCAGTACTTC; cdr3_aa: CASSEPGHQETQYF
j_call: TRBJ1-2; clone_size: -; v_call: TRBV28; d_call: TRBD1; cdr3_nt: TGTGCCAGCAGTTCTTACCCGACAGGGCGCGATGGCTACACCTTC; cdr3_aa: CASSSYPTGRDGYTF
j_call: TRBJ1-1; clone_size: -; v_call: TRBV10-3; d_call: TRBD1; cdr3_nt: TGTGCCATCGACGGAGATGGGACAGGGAACACTGAAGCTTTCTTT; cdr3_aa: CAIDGDGTGNTEAFF
j_call: TRBJ1-1; clone_size: -; v_call: TRBV12-2; d_call: -; cdr3_nt: TGTGCAAGTCGTCCTCCATGCCAAAGGACAGGAATGAACACTGAAGCTTTCTTT; cdr3_aa: CASRPPCQRTGMNTEAFF
j_call: TRBJ2-3; clone_size: -; v_call: TRBV15; d_call: TRBD2; cdr3_nt: TGTGCCACCAGCGAGGGACTAGCGGCTAGCACAGATACGCAGTATTTT; cdr3_aa: CATSEGLAASTDTQYF
j_call: TRBJ2-7; clone_size: -; v_call: TRBV27; d_call: -; cdr3_nt: TGTGCCAGCACTCTCGGGGGCGAGCAGTACTTC; cdr3_aa: CASTLGGEQYF
j_call: TRBJ2-1; clone_size: -; v_call: TRBV5-1; d_call: -; cdr3_nt: TGCGCCAGCAGCCGATCGGACCAGAAGTTCTTC; cdr3_aa: CASSRSDQKFF
j_call: TRBJ1-5; clone_size: once; v_call: TRBV18; d_call: -; cdr3_nt: TGTGCCAGCTCACCCGAATTCAATCAGCCCCAGCATTTT; cdr3_aa: CASSPEFNQPQHF
j_call: TRBJ2-5; clone_size: -; v_call: TRBV5-1; d_call: TRBD2; cdr3_nt: TGCGCCAGCAGCTTAACTAGCGGACAAGAGACCCAGTACTTC; cdr3_aa: CASSLTSGQETQYF
j_call: TRBJ1-1; clone_size: -; v_call: TRBV6-5; d_call: -; cdr3_nt: TGTGCCAGCCGCCCTTCGACCGCCATGAACACTGAAGCTTTCTTT; cdr3_aa: CASRPSTAMNTEAFF
j_call: TRBJ1-1; clone_size: -; v_call: TRBV11-1; d_call: -; cdr3_nt: TGTGCCAGCAGCTTAGCGCAGGCAGGGAACACTGAAGCTTTCTTT; cdr3_aa: CASSLAQAGNTEAFF
j_call: TRBJ2-4; clone_size: -; v_call: TRBV5-4; d_call: -; cdr3_nt: TGTGCCAGCAGCCTTGACAGGGCCAAAAACATTCAGTACTTC; cdr3_aa: CASSLDRAKNIQYF
j_call: TRBJ2-1; clone_size: -; v_call: TRBV6-5; d_call: TRBD2; cdr3_nt: TGTGCCAGCGTTAGCGGGAGTATGTATGAGCAGTTCTTC; cdr3_aa: CASVSGSMYEQFF
j_call: TRBJ2-7; clone_size: -; v_call: TRBV7-6; d_call: -; cdr3_nt: TGTGCCAGCAGCGGCAGTTACGAGCAGTACTTC; cdr3_aa: CASSGSYEQYF